Sequencing of this T cell receptor (beta chain) was carried out in a study of CD8+CD57+ T cells in acquired aplastic anemia listed by TCRdb under 2018. Some background on the complete study: Extracted DNA from sorted CD4+ and CD8+ cells averaged about 3.4 ug, ranging from about 0.2 to 30 ug. CD8+CD57+ expansion was defined as frequency above the mean frequency observed in healthy subjects.

Genomic DNA was used as template for profiling of TCR beta VDJ combinations and CDR3 sequences. An Illumina HiSeq 2000 was the platform used for TCR repertoire sequencing. The source study handled its data this way. TRBV/TRBJ rearrangement plots, CDR3 size and DJ length profiles, and Simpson's diversity index were used to evaluate the repertoires. The immunodominant clone was defined as the most abundant DNA sequence in deep sequencing data. CDR3 amino acid sequences were checked for sharing between subjects and were compared against published repertoires and the VDJdb database. TCRdb cleaned the public reads at Q25 with fastp, built clones with MiXCR and kept in-frame beta chains. Each entry is one CDR3 protein sequence, shown with its most common DNA and genes. TCRdb's processing, not the study's, gives the V and J calls here. Recorded for this sample are just over 450,000 distinct CDR3 sequences; roughly 34% of them occurred a single time. About 0.8% of the sample lies in the top ten.

This clonotype was detected many times. Its antigen has not been determined. The record has no base qualities; no much larger clone is one base away. V sheds 0 bases and J sheds 4 bases, leaving 13 bases between their ends. Sequences WSHSY (CDR1) and SAAADI (CDR2) are obtained from the germline V gene. Inclusive of the bounding cysteine and phenylalanine, the CDR3 is 15 residues long. Just the 45-base CDR3 DNA is kept, in frame starting at base 1. Expansion of CD8+CD57+ cells had been shown by flow cytometry in the patients chosen for sequencing. Every patient had a diagnosis of severe acquired aplastic anemia based on International Study of Aplastic Anemia and Agranulocytosis and Camitta criteria. Patients had received no therapy at the time of blood sampling. TCR repertoires of sorted CD4+ and CD8+ blood T cells from severe aplastic anemia patients and healthy subjects were deep-sequenced in the study. Patients were enrolled under clinicaltrials.gov protocols 00001620, 01623167, 00001397, 00071045, 00081523 and 00961064 in the USA. Ficoll-Paque density gradient centrifugation was used to isolate peripheral blood mononuclear cells. CD4+ and CD8+ T cells were sorted by FACS or magnetic beads before DNA extraction.

What the work shows at the level of the full study, not this receptor alone: Roughly 29 CD8+ CDR3 sequences were found in both patients and controls but appeared to be highly expressed in patients and within the immunodominant clones of the patients. CD8+ Simpson's diversity did not differ significantly between patients and healthy controls (P=0.060).

The clonotype was recovered from a human donor with aplastic anemia. Sample: sorted CD4+, CD8+, or CD8+CD57+ T cells (not recorded which) from PBMCs. The chain is made from TRBV10-2 and TRBJ2-7; the D call is possibly TRBD1 or TRBD2, each sharing 6 bases. The DNA sequence is given as TGCGCCAGCAGTGAGTCGTCGGGGGCGCCATACGAGCAGTACTTC. The translation is CASSESSGAPYEQYF.